The rows below give T cell receptor beta chains drawn from one sample of a study of cytotoxic CD8 clonotypes in ibrutinib-treated CLL. Sequenced by immunoSEQ multiplex PCR; TCRdb stores in-frame clones only, minus some. Here the sample spans some 300,000 clones, more than 65% being singletons. The sequencing here drew on PBMCs, taken before ibrutinib treatment. The source of these receptors is a human donor with chronic lymphocytic leukemia. Both conserved end residues are part of each CDR3. D genes are given only for firm matches. Where a row states a size, it is once, few, many or the class of an expanded clone; other rows omit it.

TRBV5-1	-	TRBJ2-7	TRBD2	12	CASSPGLSEQYF	TGCGCCAGCAGCCCGGGACTATCCGAGCAGTACTTC
TRBV11-2	once	TRBJ1-3	-	14	CASSAPNTGNTIYF	TGTGCCAGCAGTGCGCCGAACACCGGAAACACCATATATTTT
TRBV14	-	TRBJ2-2	-	14	CASSRVYVTGELFF	TGTGCCAGCAGCCGAGTTTACGTTACCGGGGAGCTGTTTTTT
TRBV7-2	-	TRBJ2-4	-	13	CASSSSGGQGTGF	TGTGCCAGCAGCTCCTCCGGGGGCCAGGGGACGGGCTTC
TRBV9	-	TRBJ2-5	TRBD2	18	CASSVGLGFGRLQETQYF	TGTGCCAGCAGCGTAGGGCTTGGTTTCGGGAGGCTACAAGAGACCCAGTACTTC
TRBV28	-	TRBJ2-7	-	11	CASSSYLEQYF	TGTGCCAGCAGTTCCTATCTAGAGCAGTACTTC
TRBV5-1	-	TRBJ2-7	TRBD2	16	CASSSRLAGVRYEQYF	TGCGCCAGCAGCTCCCGACTAGCGGGAGTTCGGTACGAGCAGTACTTC
TRBV9	-	TRBJ2-7	-	14	CASSPRVDVYEQYF	TGTGCCAGCAGCCCCAGGGTTGATGTCTACGAGCAGTACTTC
TRBV12-5	few	TRBJ2-7	-	12	CASGFRINEQYF	TGTGCTAGTGGTTTCAGGATTAACGAGCAGTACTTC
TRBV29-1	-	TRBJ2-1	TRBD2	13	CSVEEERGYEQFF	TGCAGCGTTGAAGAAGAGCGGGGATATGAGCAGTTCTTC
TRBV5-1	-	TRBJ2-2	-	16	CASSLLGQGDTGELFF	TGCGCCAGCAGCTTGTTGGGGCAGGGAGACACCGGGGAGCTGTTTTTT
TRBV11-2	-	TRBJ1-1	-	17	CASSLAVEGVKWTEAFF	TGTGCCAGCAGCTTAGCGGTCGAAGGGGTTAAGTGGACTGAAGCTTTCTTT
TRBV11-2	-	TRBJ1-1	-	15	CASSLSGTSRDIAFF	TGTGCCAGCAGCTTATCCGGGACATCAAGGGATATAGCTTTCTTT
TRBV20-1	-	TRBJ2-5	TRBD1	11	CGTGILETQYF	TGTGGGACAGGGATCTTAGAGACCCAGTACTTC
TRBV9	-	TRBJ2-1	TRBD1	15	CASSTPGTGYNEQFF	TGTGCCAGCAGCACCCCCGGGACAGGGTACAATGAGCAGTTCTTC
TRBV30	-	TRBJ2-2	-	15	CAWSVMGVDTGELFF	TGTGCCTGGAGTGTAATGGGGGTGGACACCGGGGAGCTGTTTTTT
TRBV7-9	-	TRBJ1-2	TRBD1	17	CASSSGMLGQGSYGYTF	TGTGCCAGCAGCTCGGGGATGTTGGGACAGGGATCCTATGGCTACACCTTC
TRBV5-1	once	TRBJ2-1	-	13	CASSEGTYNEQFF	TGCGCCAGCAGTGAGGGAACCTACAATGAGCAGTTCTTC
TRBV5-4	-	TRBJ1-4	TRBD1	16	CASSSRLTGLGEKLFF	TGTGCCAGCAGCTCAAGGCTGACAGGGCTCGGTGAAAAACTGTTTTTT
TRBV25-1	few	TRBJ2-3	TRBD2	15	CASSATSGRADTQYF	TGTGCCAGCAGTGCCACTAGCGGGAGGGCAGATACGCAGTATTTT
TRBV5-4	-	TRBJ2-1	-	15	CASSATGLPYNEQFF	TGTGCCAGCAGCGCTACGGGACTGCCTTACAATGAGCAGTTCTTC
TRBV7-2	-	TRBJ2-7	TRBD1	15	CASSPYTGVHIEQYF	TGTGCCAGCAGCCCCTATACAGGGGTCCACATCGAGCAGTACTTC
TRBV28	few	TRBJ1-2	-	12	CASTRWEQQYTF	TGTGCCAGCACCCGATGGGAACAACAATACACCTTC
TRBV2	-	TRBJ2-5	-	16	CASSEALRSGLETQYF	TGTGCCAGCAGTGAAGCGCTTCGTTCAGGTTTAGAGACCCAGTACTTC
TRBV19	-	TRBJ2-7	TRBD2	12	CASSELAGEQYF	TGTGCCAGTAGTGAACTAGCGGGAGAGCAGTACTTC
TRBV5-1	-	TRBJ2-3	TRBD2	15	CASSRRLAGTDTQYF	TGCGCCAGCAGCCGAAGACTAGCGGGCACAGATACGCAGTATTTT
TRBV18	-	TRBJ2-6	-	15	CASSPTLSGANVLTF	TGTGCCAGCTCCCCGACCCTCTCTGGGGCCAACGTCCTGACTTTC
TRBV27	-	TRBJ1-4	-	14	CASSFRGGNEKLFF	TGTGCCAGCAGTTTCAGGGGTGGTAATGAAAAACTGTTTTTT
TRBV6-4	-	TRBJ2-2	-	16	CASSDRWPSNTGELFF	TGTGCCAGCAGTGACAGGTGGCCGTCGAACACCGGGGAGCTGTTTTTT
TRBV28	-	TRBJ2-6	-	17	CASGGFGQSSGANVLTF	TGTGCCAGCGGGGGATTCGGACAGAGCTCTGGGGCCAACGTCCTGACTTTC
TRBV20-1	-	TRBJ2-7	TRBD1	11	CSAGTVGEQYF	TGCAGTGCTGGGACAGTCGGCGAGCAGTACTTC
TRBV5-1	-	TRBJ2-1	TRBD2	17	CASSFRSGRVGYNEQFF	TGCGCCAGCAGCTTCCGAAGCGGGAGAGTTGGGTACAATGAGCAGTTCTTC
TRBV6-5	-	TRBJ1-4	-	14	CASRRGLSNEKLFF	TGTGCCAGCAGGCGGGGGCTAAGTAATGAAAAACTGTTTTTT
TRBV25-1	-	TRBJ2-2	-	12	CASEQGSGELFF	TGTGCCAGTGAACAGGGTTCCGGGGAGCTGTTTTTT
TRBV5-4	-	TRBJ2-1	TRBD2	14	CAITSAFSYNEQFF	TGTGCCATTACTAGCGCCTTCTCCTACAATGAGCAGTTCTTC
TRBV19	-	TRBJ2-1	TRBD2	15	CASRPSGKGGDEQFF	TGTGCCAGTAGGCCTAGCGGGAAGGGGGGCGATGAGCAGTTCTTC
TRBV5-6	-	TRBJ2-7	TRBD2	14	CASSAGGSSYEQYF	TGTGCCAGCAGCGCGGGCGGGAGCTCCTACGAGCAGTACTTC
TRBV5-1	-	TRBJ2-3	-	14	CASSFSDSTDTQYF	TGCGCCAGCAGCTTTTCCGACTCCACAGATACGCAGTATTTT
TRBV2	few	TRBJ2-5	TRBD1	14	CASSPDRAQETQYF	TGTGCCAGCAGCCCGGACAGGGCCCAAGAGACCCAGTACTTC
TRBV6-5	-	TRBJ1-5	TRBD1	14	CASSPGQGIQPQHF	TGTGCCAGCAGCCCGGGACAGGGTATACAGCCCCAGCATTTT
TRBV9	once	TRBJ2-5	TRBD1	14	CASSVDRVQETQYF	TGTGCCAGCAGCGTCGACAGGGTTCAAGAGACCCAGTACTTC
TRBV4-3	-	TRBJ2-2	TRBD1	15	CASSQRTGGGGELFF	TGCGCCAGCAGCCAACGGACAGGGGGCGGCGGGGAGCTGTTTTTT
TRBV29-1	few	TRBJ2-7	TRBD1	13	CSVGTGGVNEQYF	TGCAGCGTCGGGACAGGGGGAGTCAACGAGCAGTACTTC
TRBV6-1	-	TRBJ1-3	-	13	CASSEVGGNTIYF	TGTGCCAGCAGTGAAGTTGGTGGAAACACCATATATTTT
TRBV5-1	-	TRBJ2-3	TRBD2	17	CASMEVAGGPGADTQYF	TGCGCCAGCATGGAGGTAGCGGGAGGGCCGGGCGCAGATACGCAGTATTTT
TRBV13	-	TRBJ2-7	-	15	CASSLGGESSYEQYF	TGTGCCAGCAGCTTAGGGGGCGAAAGCTCCTACGAGCAGTACTTC
TRBV4-3	-	TRBJ2-3	TRBD2	16	CASSPLGGSSPDTQYF	TGCGCCAGCAGCCCCTTGGGCGGGAGTAGTCCAGATACGCAGTATTTT
TRBV5-1	-	TRBJ2-3	-	16	CASSLDAGAIGDTQYF	TGCGCCAGCAGCTTGGATGCGGGGGCCATAGGAGATACGCAGTATTTT
TRBV18	-	TRBJ2-7	-	13	CASSARSSYEQYF	TGTGCCAGCTCAGCCAGGAGCTCCTACGAGCAGTACTTC
TRBV6-5	-	TRBJ1-5	-	14	CASSYLAGNQPQHF	TGTGCCAGCAGTTACTTGGCGGGAAATCAGCCCCAGCATTTT
TRBV7-6	-	TRBJ1-1	-	13	CASSPRMNTEAFF	TGTGCCAGCAGCCCCCGAATGAACACTGAAGCTTTCTTT
TRBV4-1	-	TRBJ2-7	TRBD1	15	CASSPTGGGTYEQYF	TGCGCCAGCAGCCCGACAGGGGGCGGAACCTACGAGCAGTACTTC
TRBV7-3	-	TRBJ2-1	TRBD1	13	CASSFDRADEQFF	TGTGCCAGCAGCTTTGACAGGGCGGATGAGCAGTTCTTC
TRBV6-1	-	TRBJ2-7	-	15	CASSDGPASSYEQYF	TGTGCCAGCAGTGACGGACCTGCGAGCTCCTACGAGCAGTACTTC
TRBV29-1	-	TRBJ1-5	TRBD1	13	CSVEVSGGQPQHF	TGCAGCGTCGAAGTCTCAGGGGGGCAGCCCCAGCATTTT
TRBV2	-	TRBJ2-1	-	13	CASSLSSYNEQFF	TGTGCCAGCAGCCTGAGCTCCTACAATGAGCAGTTCTTC
TRBV25-1	-	TRBJ1-3	TRBD1	15	CASSEGTGGGNTIYF	TGTGCCAGCAGTGAAGGGACAGGGGGAGGAAACACCATATATTTT
TRBV5-6	-	TRBJ2-2	-	15	CASTTWNWNTGELFF	TGTGCCAGCACCACCTGGAACTGGAACACCGGGGAGCTGTTTTTT
TRBV29-1	-	TRBJ2-5	-	13	CSVEPAAGETQYF	TGCAGCGTTGAACCAGCTGCGGGGGAGACCCAGTACTTC